This note documents a single T cell receptor beta chain sequence. CDR1 and CDR2 (germline): SNHLY, FYNNEI. There are 16 residues in the CDR3. The data derive from a study of blood T cell repertoires in COVID-19. Study-wide context: Samples taken during acute and convalescent COVID-19 were collected in the United States, Italy and Spain. The cDNA or gDNA used as material had been derived from T cells, B-cell-depleted T cells, or PBMCs.

Authors' analysis steps: For nucleated cells, counts were estimated from reference gene primer amplification. Data came from immunoSEQ multiplex PCR; TCRdb stores just in-frame clones and leaves some out. V and J calls and clone size are those listed in that table; D and trimming were worked out from the DNA. The table shows about 370,000 clones, with roughly 89% occurring only once. Sequenced input: peripheral blood. The source of this sequence is a man aged 18 to 35 with active or convalescent COVID-19. The chain links TRBV2 to TRBJ1-5; no clear D gene. CDR3 sequence: CASVGSIPVGNQPQHF. CDR3 DNA sequence: TGTGCTAGTGTGGGCAGCATCCCCGTGGGCAATCAGCCCCAGCATTTT.